This entry lists 8 T cell receptor beta chains sequenced from one sample in a study of T cells in Graves' hyperthyroidism and ophthalmopathy. Template material for amplifying TCR beta CDR3 regions consisted of RNA transcripts. HTBI primers were the set used in a first-round RT-PCR of the TCR CDR3. TCRdb used MiXCR to reprocess the multiplex PCR reads, holding one entry per CDR3 protein. The sample shows around 690,000 distinct CDR3 sequences, approximately 15% of them seen only once. Sample: blood. These receptors originate from a man aged 50-59 years with Graves' hyperthyroidism.

This clonotype was found many times. The chain couples TRBV10-3 to TRBJ1-3, with unresolved D. This CDR3 region has 10 residues. The V gene's germline CDR1 is ENHRY and CDR2 SYGVKD. V gave up 8 bases and J gave up 4 bases, with 3 bases separating them. The CDR3 DNA reads as TGTGCCATCTTAGGAAACACCATATATTTT. Amino acid sequence: CAILGNTIYF.

A few counts support this clonotype. The chain combines TRBV28 with TRBJ1-2; D call uncertain. Deletions cut 7 bases from V and 4 bases from J, with 13 bases between. Looked up from germline, CDR1 is MDHEN and CDR2 is SYDVKM. The CDR3 is 13 residues long. DNA for the CDR3: TGTGCCAGCAAAAATCAGCTATTCTATGGCTACACCTTC. Translating it yields CASKNQLFYGYTF.

This clonotype was seen only a few times. CDR3 coding DNA: TGTGCCACCAGCGCTCGGGCAGATACGCAGTATTTT. This gives the protein CATSARADTQYF. The V gene is TRBV15, the J gene TRBJ2-3; no clear D gene. CDR1 and CDR2 (germline): LNHNV, YYDKDF (reference sequence). V gave up 5 bases and J gave up 4 bases, with 7 bases separating them. The length of the CDR3 is 12 residues.

This clonotype was detected ten times or more. The chain couples TRBV10-3 to TRBJ2-7; 8 bases agree with TRBD1. There are 12 residues in the CDR3. The V segment lost 5 bases and the J segment 6 bases; nucleotides outside the gene matches: 3. CDR1 ENHRY and CDR2 SYGVKD come from the germline V gene. The CDR3, as DNA: TGTGCCATCAGTTCGACAGGGGCCGAGCAGTACTTC. Protein product: CAISSTGAEQYF.

This clonotype has a handful of counts. The chain employs TRBV7-9 and TRBJ2-7; D is unresolved. Between the trimmed V and J ends, which lost 5 bases and 3 bases, there was a span of 11 bases. CDR1 and CDR2 from the germline V gene are SEHNR and FQNEAQ (reference sequence). The CDR3 length is 13 residues. The CDR3, as DNA: TGTGCCAGCAGCCAGCAGGAGAACTACGAGCAGTACTTC. Its protein product is CASSQQENYEQYF.

This chain links TRBV28 with TRBJ1-1; the D is unclear. The CDR3 loop spans 10 amino acids. V was trimmed by 11 bases and J by 3 bases, leaving 7 bases between them. The germline gives CDR1 MDHEN, CDR2 SYDVKM. CDR3 loop: CASSHTEAFF. CDR3 DNA sequence: TGTGCCTCTTCACACACTGAAGCTTTCTTT.

The J gene is TRBJ1-4, the V gene TRBV15; D gene ambiguous. This CDR3 spans 16 amino acids. Germline V gene lookup returns CDR1 LNHNV and CDR2 YYDKDF (reference sequence). Trimming removed 0 bases at V and 0 bases at J, with 8 bases between. The CDR3 protein is CATSRDLGATNEKLFF. The CDR3 region has the DNA TGTGCCACCAGCAGAGATTTAGGTGCAACTAATGAAAAACTGTTTTTT.

There are many counts of this clonotype. The genes are TRBV6-2 or TRBV6-3 and TRBJ1-1, with D tentatively TRBD1 (5 bases). Trimming took off 0 bases at V and 0 bases at J, with 11 bases between the two ends. The CDR3 sequence is 16 residues long. Germline loops: CDR1 MNHEY, CDR2 SVGEGT. Here the CDR3 DNA reads TGTGCCAGCAGTTACTCGACCAGGGCCCTGAACACTGAAGCTTTCTTT. Its translation is CASSYSTRALNTEAFF.